This is a list of T cell receptor beta chains from one sample in a study of STAT5B mutations in CD4+ large granular lymphocyte leukemia. Profiling relied on immunoSEQ multiplex PCR, and the TCRdb table lists in-frame clones only, not all of them. The sample lists about 34,000 clones, 76% seen once, with roughly 7.1% in the top ten. Sequenced sample: CD4+ T cells from blood buffy coats. These receptors were collected from a human donor in good health. Each CDR3 is given with its conserved first and last residue. Each record gives: J gene, V gene, D gene, clone size, CDR3 DNA, CDR3 protein. The D gene is left open where the match is weak. Size is omitted from some rows. Given values are once, few, many or a class for expanded clones.

TRBJ1-2 | TRBV27 | - | - | TGTGCCAGCAGTACGACCGGTCGCGGCTATGGCTACACCTTC | CASSTTGRGYGYTF
TRBJ2-7 | TRBV27 | TRBD2 | - | TGTGCCAGCAGAAGAGCGGGGGGGCGTGAGCAGTACTTC | CASRRAGGREQYF
TRBJ2-3 | TRBV7-9 | - | once | TGTGCCAGCAGCTTAGGGTGGGGACCCGAAACAGATACGCAGTATTTT | CASSLGWGPETDTQYF
TRBJ2-7 | TRBV5-1 | TRBD2 | - | TGCGCCAGCAGTCCACAGCCTAGCGGGAGCCTGTACGAGCAGTACTTC | CASSPQPSGSLYEQYF
TRBJ2-1 | TRBV5-1 | TRBD2 | once | TGCGCCAGCAGCTTGGGCCCCACTAGCGGGGGATACAATGAGCAGTTCTTC | CASSLGPTSGGYNEQFF
TRBJ2-7 | TRBV5-4 | TRBD2 | - | TGTGCCAGCAGCTTGTTTCGGGACAGACTAGCGGGAGGCCGGGGGGAGCAGTACTTC | CASSLFRDRLAGGRGEQYF
TRBJ1-5 | TRBV2 | - | few | TGTGCCAGCAAGCGACAAATGGATCAGCCCCAGCATTTT | CASKRQMDQPQHF
TRBJ1-3 | TRBV19 | - | - | TGTGCCAGTATGAGTCTGTTGCGGGGAAACACCATATATTTT | CASMSLLRGNTIYF
TRBJ2-7 | TRBV4-2 | - | - | TGTGCCAGCAGCCCGAACCCGGCCCGTCCCGAGCAGTACTTC | CASSPNPARPEQYF
TRBJ2-1 | TRBV5-5 | - | - | TGTGCCAGCAGCTTGGTGTTCGTAACAAATGAGCAGTTCTTC | CASSLVFVTNEQFF